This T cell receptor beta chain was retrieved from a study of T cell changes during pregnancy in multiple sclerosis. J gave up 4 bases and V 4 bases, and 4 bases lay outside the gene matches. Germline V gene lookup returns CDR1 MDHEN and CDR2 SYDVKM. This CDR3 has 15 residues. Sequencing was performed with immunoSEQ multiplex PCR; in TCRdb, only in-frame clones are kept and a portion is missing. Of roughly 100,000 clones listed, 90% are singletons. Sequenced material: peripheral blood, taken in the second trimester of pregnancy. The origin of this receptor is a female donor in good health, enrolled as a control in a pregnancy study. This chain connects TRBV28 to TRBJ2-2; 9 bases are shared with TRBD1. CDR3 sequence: CASSYGTGLTGELFF. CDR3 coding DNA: TGTGCCAGCAGTTATGGGACAGGGCTCACCGGGGAGCTGTTTTTT.